The clone carrying this T cell receptor (beta chain) was detected a few times. Antigen unknown. The sample originates from a study of human T cells and chemical hapten exposure. On the study more broadly: How much TCR each sample yielded varied, mostly because pooled library volumes differed slightly. Study-level findings and limits: Once DPC sensitization occurred, TCRs above 1 in 1000 frequency showed no change.

The study used a library that attached unique molecular identifiers to individual cDNA molecules. In the original processing: TCRs per sample had a median of approximately 98,000 and ranged from about 20,000 to 700,000. TCRdb itself ran the RACE reads through MiXCR, one entry per CDR3 protein. What appears here as the V and J calls and clone size reflects TCRdb's work, not the paper's. Of fewer than 85,000 distinct CDR3 sequences detected, roughly 8.6% appear once; the ten largest clones hold 1.5% to 1.7%. The time point denotes: healthy volunteer bleed at 6 weeks. RNA extraction used unfractionated whole blood as the source of total RNA. This clonotype was obtained from a male donor in good health. Some clones in this sample may be carry-over from other donors' samples. Input material: whole blood.

The chain's CDR3 is CAIMGLSYEQYF. For the CDR3, the DNA is TGTGCCATCATGGGACTCTCCTACGAGCAGTACTTC. J is TRBJ2-7 and V is TRBV10-3, with D perhaps matching TRBD2 (6 bases). V was pared by 7 bases and J by 0 bases, with 7 bases between. The CDR3 runs to 12 residues. Germline-derived CDR1 and CDR2 are ENHRY and SYGVKD.